These 3 T cell receptor beta chains came from one sample sequenced in a study of human CD4 T cells and Enterobacteriaceae. The memory gate held CD4+ cells that were not CD45RA+CCR7+CD95- naive cells, over 95% pure. Sequenced by immunoSEQ multiplex PCR; TCRdb stores in-frame clones only, minus some. The sample yields just under 30,000 clones, around 80% seen once. Sequenced: memory CD4+ T cells from blood. These receptors all come from a human donor in good health.

V usage is TRBV7-9 and J usage is TRBJ1-2; D might be TRBD1 (6 bases). Germline CDR1 SEHNR, CDR2 FQNEAQ (reference sequence). This CDR3 is 13 amino acids long. V was shortened by 3 bases and J by 2 bases, with 7 bases between the two germline ends. The CDR3: CASSFGQNYGYTF. The CDR3 DNA reads TGTGCCAGCAGCTTTGGACAGAACTATGGCTACACCTTC.

The rearrangement joins TRBV19 to TRBJ2-2; unclear D gene. The CDR3 spans 14 residues. The germline V gene encodes CDR1 LNHDA and CDR2 SQIVND (reference sequence). The V end lost 3 bases, the J end lost 1 base, and 6 bases lay between the germline ends. CDR3 nucleotides: TGTGCCAGTAGTATCGGACGGAACACCGGGGAGCTGTTTTTT. It translates to CASSIGRNTGELFF.

The V gene is TRBV5-1, the J gene TRBJ1-4; D ambiguous. Trimming stripped 2 bases from V and 4 bases from J, with 9 bases between. Germline V CDR1 and CDR2: SGHRS, YFSETQ. The CDR3 runs 14 residues. The CDR3 loop reads CASSFSGINEKLFF. The CDR3 DNA reads as TGCGCCAGCAGCTTTTCGGGGATTAATGAAAAACTGTTTTTT.